The present TCR beta chain was sequenced within a study of blood T cell repertoires in COVID-19. Study-wide context: Samples of COVID-19 (acute and convalescent) were obtained from the United States, Italy and Spain. From T cells, B-cell-depleted T cells, or PBMCs came the material, which was cDNA or gDNA.

The CDR3 sequence is 15 residues long. The germline gives CDR1 SGDLS, CDR2 YYNGEE. The junction had 7 bases not matched to a gene; V was cut back by 4 bases and J by 7 bases. In the study's own analysis: Nucleated cell number was recorded as an estimate derived from reference gene primer amplification. The repertoire was sequenced with immunoSEQ multiplex PCR; TCRdb's copy has only in-frame clones and lacks some. Clonal size and the V and J genes are those of that table, whereas D and trimming came from the DNA. The sample records 100,000 to 150,000 clones, around 85% being singletons. V and J are TRBV9 and TRBJ2-1, with 11 bases identical to TRBD2. This sequence originates from a man between 60 and 75 years old with acute or convalescent COVID-19. Specimen: peripheral blood. The CDR3 spells CASSLILAGVNEQFF. Written as DNA, the CDR3 is TGTGCCAGCAGCCTTATACTAGCGGGAGTGAATGAGCAGTTCTTC.